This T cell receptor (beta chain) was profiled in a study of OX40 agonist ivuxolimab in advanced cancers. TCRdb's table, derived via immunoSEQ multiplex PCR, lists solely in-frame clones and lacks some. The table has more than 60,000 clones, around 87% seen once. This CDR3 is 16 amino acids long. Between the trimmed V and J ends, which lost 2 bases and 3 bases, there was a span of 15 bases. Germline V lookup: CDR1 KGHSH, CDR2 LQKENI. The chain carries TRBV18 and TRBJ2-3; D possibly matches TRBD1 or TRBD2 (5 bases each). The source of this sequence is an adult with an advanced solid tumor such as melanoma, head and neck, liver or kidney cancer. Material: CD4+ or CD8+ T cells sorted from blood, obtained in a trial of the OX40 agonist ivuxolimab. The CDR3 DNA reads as TGTGCCAGCTCACCATTTGGGGGAGATGGAACAGATACGCAGTATTTT. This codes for CASSPFGGDGTDTQYF.